This T cell receptor (beta chain) was profiled in a study of cytomegalovirus exposure and HLA in healthy donors. The PCR employed 60 Vbeta primers together with 13 Jbeta primers. Produced via immunoSEQ multiplex PCR; TCRdb's table is partial and in-frame only. The sample includes around 100,000 clones, roughly four fifths of them seen just once. This CDR3 has 15 amino acids. V lost 4 bases, J lost 4 bases, and 8 bases stayed unmatched. CDR1 and CDR2 from the germline V gene are SQVTM and ANQGSEA. As regards this clone: Its antigen is still unknown.

The study, taken as a whole, reports: Association of a missense DCLRE1C variant with TCR beta V- and J-gene trimming was reported in a later analysis. One later analysis reportedly identified an Asian-associated ancestry cluster that showed fewer N-insertions than the approximately 700-donor mean. It was reported that the classifier diagnosed cytomegalovirus status with high specificity and sensitivity in both the original and validation cohorts.

Sequencing was done on a sample of PBMCs. The clonotype originates from a man aged 25-45 years in good health and CMV-seropositive. The genes are TRBV29-1 and TRBJ2-3; 10 nucleotides agree with TRBD2. The CDR3 DNA reads as TGCAGCGTTGGGGGACCTACTAGCGGGGCAGATACGCAGTATTTT. Translation: CSVGGPTSGADTQYF.